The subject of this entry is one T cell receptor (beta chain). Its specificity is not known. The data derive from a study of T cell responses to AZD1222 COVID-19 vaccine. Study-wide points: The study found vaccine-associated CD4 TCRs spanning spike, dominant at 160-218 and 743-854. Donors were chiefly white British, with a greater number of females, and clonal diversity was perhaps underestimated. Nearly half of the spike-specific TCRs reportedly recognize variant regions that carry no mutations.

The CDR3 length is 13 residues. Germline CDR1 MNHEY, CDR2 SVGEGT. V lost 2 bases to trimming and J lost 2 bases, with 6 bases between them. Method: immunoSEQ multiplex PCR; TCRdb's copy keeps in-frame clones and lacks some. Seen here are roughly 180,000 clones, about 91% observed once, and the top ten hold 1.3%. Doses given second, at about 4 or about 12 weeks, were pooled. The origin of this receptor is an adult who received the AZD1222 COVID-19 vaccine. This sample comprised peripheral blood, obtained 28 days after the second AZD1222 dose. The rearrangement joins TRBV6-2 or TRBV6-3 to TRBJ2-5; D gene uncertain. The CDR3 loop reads CASSYAYQETQYF. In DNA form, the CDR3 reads TGTGCCAGCAGTTACGCGTATCAAGAGACCCAGTACTTC.